A selection of T cell receptor beta chains follows, all from one sample in a study of blood T cell repertoires in COVID-19. The method was immunoSEQ multiplex PCR; TCRdb's version includes in-frame clones alone and lacks a portion of them. The sample lists about 200,000 clones; 94% were seen once. Sequencing was done on a sample of peripheral blood. The receptors stem from a young man with COVID-19, enrolled during active disease. Both conserved end residues are part of each CDR3. The D gene is left open where the match is weak. Only some rows state a clone size, as once, few, many or a class for expanded clones.

J: TRBJ1-5; D: NA; V: TRBV7-2; size: NA; CDR3: CASSPRGGNQPQHF; DNA: TGTGCCAGCAGCCCCCGGGGGGGCAATCAGCCCCAGCATTTT
J: TRBJ2-7; D: TRBD1; V: TRBV12-3/TRBV12-4; size: NA; CDR3: CASRLDRSYEQYF; DNA: TGTGCCAGCAGGTTGGACAGGTCCTACGAGCAGTACTTC
J: TRBJ2-7; D: TRBD1; V: TRBV11-1; size: NA; CDR3: CASSRDSYEQYF; DNA: TGTGCCAGCAGCCGGGACAGCTACGAGCAGTACTTC
J: TRBJ2-3; D: TRBD2; V: TRBV3-1/TRBV3-2; size: once; CDR3: CASSQLAAADTQYF; DNA: TGTGCCAGCAGCCAACTAGCGGCAGCAGATACGCAGTATTTT
J: TRBJ2-1; D: NA; V: TRBV9; size: NA; CDR3: CASSPRASNEQFF; DNA: TGTGCCAGCAGCCCCAGGGCGTCCAATGAGCAGTTCTTC
J: TRBJ1-4; D: NA; V: TRBV5-1; size: NA; CDR3: CASSLALQGEKLFF; DNA: TGCGCCAGCAGCTTGGCCTTGCAGGGGGAAAAACTGTTTTTT
J: TRBJ1-2; D: TRBD1; V: TRBV5-1; size: NA; CDR3: CASSTDRTNNYGYTF; DNA: TGCGCCAGCAGCACGGACAGGACCAATAACTATGGCTACACCTTC
J: TRBJ2-6; D: NA; V: TRBV6-5; size: once; CDR3: CASISSGANVLTF; DNA: TGTGCCAGCATCAGCTCTGGGGCCAACGTCCTGACTTTC
J: TRBJ2-1; D: NA; V: TRBV5-1; size: NA; CDR3: CASSLGTLATSYNEQFF; DNA: TGCGCCAGCAGCTTGGGAACCTTAGCGACCTCCTACAATGAGCAGTTCTTC
J: TRBJ2-2; D: TRBD1; V: TRBV7-9; size: NA; CDR3: CASSLLGGQGFSNTGELFF; DNA: TGTGCCAGCAGCTTACTGGGGGGACAGGGATTCTCCAACACCGGGGAGCTGTTTTTT
J: TRBJ1-1; D: NA; V: TRBV13; size: NA; CDR3: CASSTSNMNTEAFF; DNA: TGTGCCAGCTCCACCTCGAACATGAACACTGAAGCTTTCTTT
J: TRBJ1-3; D: NA; V: TRBV5-1; size: few; CDR3: CASSLDTGRLSGNTIYF; DNA: TGCGCCAGCAGCTTGGATACAGGACGCCTCTCTGGAAACACCATATATTTT
J: TRBJ2-5; D: TRBD1; V: TRBV18; size: NA; CDR3: CASSPLRGQETQYF; DNA: TGTGCCAGCTCACCACTCAGGGGGCAGGAGACCCAGTACTTC
J: TRBJ2-1; D: NA; V: TRBV2; size: NA; CDR3: CASRLDREPYNEQFF; DNA: TGTGCCAGCAGACTCGACAGAGAACCATACAATGAGCAGTTCTTC
J: TRBJ1-2; D: NA; V: TRBV5-1; size: NA; CDR3: CASSLDRSYGYTF; DNA: TGCGCCAGCAGCTTGGACCGGAGCTATGGCTACACCTTC
J: TRBJ2-2; D: NA; V: TRBV19; size: NA; CDR3: CAPRQDTGELFF; DNA: TGTGCCCCCCGGCAGGACACCGGGGAGCTGTTTTTT
J: TRBJ1-3; D: NA; V: TRBV30; size: NA; CDR3: CAWSTDTAGNTIYF; DNA: TGTGCCTGGAGTACCGACACGGCTGGAAACACCATATATTTT
J: TRBJ2-7; D: NA; V: TRBV30; size: NA; CDR3: CAWSVLGSTYEQYF; DNA: TGTGCTTGGAGTGTATTGGGGAGTACCTACGAGCAGTACTTC
J: TRBJ2-7; D: TRBD1; V: TRBV5-1; size: NA; CDR3: CASSPRDSLSYEQYF; DNA: TGCGCCAGCAGCCCCCGGGACAGCCTCTCCTACGAGCAGTACTTC
J: TRBJ1-1; D: NA; V: TRBV27; size: NA; CDR3: CASRLHLSEDSYNTEAFF; DNA: TGTGCCAGCAGGCTGCACCTAAGCGAGGACAGCTATAACACTGAAGCTTTCTTT
J: TRBJ2-1; D: TRBD1; V: TRBV20-1; size: NA; CDR3: CSASPGQGIDEQFF; DNA: TGCAGTGCTAGTCCGGGACAGGGTATCGATGAGCAGTTCTTC
J: TRBJ2-3; D: NA; V: TRBV24-1; size: NA; CDR3: CATSDHEGQQGFGTQYF; DNA: TGTGCCACCAGTGATCACGAGGGACAACAAGGGTTCGGTACGCAGTATTTT
J: TRBJ2-7; D: NA; V: TRBV2; size: once; CDR3: CASRGAGARYEQYF; DNA: TGTGCCAGCAGGGGGGCAGGGGCGAGGTACGAGCAGTACTTC
J: TRBJ1-3; D: NA; V: TRBV19; size: NA; CDR3: CASSRRSRAGNTIYF; DNA: TGTGCCAGTAGCCGCCGTTCGCGGGCTGGAAACACCATATATTTT
J: TRBJ1-2; D: NA; V: TRBV28; size: NA; CDR3: CASSLSYRENYGYTF; DNA: TGTGCCAGCAGTTTATCGTACAGGGAAAACTATGGCTACACCTTC
J: TRBJ1-1; D: TRBD1; V: TRBV24-1; size: few; CDR3: CATTKGGRAISNTEAFF; DNA: TGTGCCACCACCAAAGGGGGCAGGGCAATTTCGAACACTGAAGCTTTCTTT
J: TRBJ1-1; D: NA; V: TRBV3-1/TRBV3-2; size: NA; CDR3: CASASGGSDTEAFF; DNA: TGTGCCAGCGCATCCGGGGGTTCGGACACTGAAGCTTTCTTT
J: TRBJ1-5; D: TRBD1; V: TRBV7-2; size: NA; CDR3: CASSLFPGTGRYQPQHF; DNA: TGTGCCAGCAGCTTGTTTCCCGGGACAGGACGGTATCAGCCCCAGCATTTT
J: TRBJ1-2; D: TRBD1; V: TRBV18; size: NA; CDR3: CASSQGQGARGYTF; DNA: TGTGCCAGCTCACAGGGACAGGGGGCACGGGGCTACACCTTC
J: TRBJ1-1; D: TRBD1; V: TRBV5-1; size: once; CDR3: CANSLVGGQTMNTEAFF; DNA: TGCGCCAACAGCTTGGTAGGGGGCCAGACCATGAACACTGAAGCTTTCTTT
J: TRBJ2-3; D: TRBD2; V: TRBV11-1; size: NA; CDR3: CASSSGLAGVRDTQYF; DNA: TGTGCCAGCAGCTCGGGACTAGCGGGGGTGAGAGATACGCAGTATTTT
J: TRBJ2-3; D: NA; V: TRBV4-2; size: NA; CDR3: CASSQTGSTDTQYF; DNA: TGTGCCAGCAGCCAGACAGGCAGCACAGATACGCAGTATTTT
J: TRBJ2-7; D: TRBD2; V: TRBV20-1; size: NA; CDR3: CSAKLAREQYF; DNA: TGCAGCGCCAAACTAGCGCGCGAGCAGTACTTC
J: TRBJ2-7; D: NA; V: TRBV5-1; size: NA; CDR3: CASRLAETYEQYF; DNA: TGCGCCAGCAGATTGGCAGAAACCTACGAGCAGTACTTC
J: TRBJ1-6; D: NA; V: TRBV27; size: NA; CDR3: CASRSHGSYNSPLHF; DNA: TGTGCCAGCAGAAGCCACGGTTCCTATAATTCACCCCTCCACTTT
J: TRBJ2-3; D: TRBD2; V: TRBV11-2; size: NA; CDR3: CASSLEAGLAGGDTQYF; DNA: TGTGCCAGCAGCTTAGAAGCCGGACTAGCGGGGGGAGATACGCAGTATTTT
J: TRBJ1-1; D: TRBD1; V: TRBV3-1/TRBV3-2; size: NA; CDR3: CASSPSHRQGVAEAFF; DNA: TGTGCCAGCAGCCCGAGTCACAGACAGGGAGTCGCTGAAGCTTTCTTT
J: TRBJ2-1; D: NA; V: TRBV9; size: once; CDR3: CASSVAYGGGLYNEQFF; DNA: TGTGCCAGCAGCGTAGCTTACGGTGGCGGGCTTTACAATGAGCAGTTCTTC
J: TRBJ2-4; D: TRBD1; V: TRBV6-2/TRBV6-3; size: NA; CDR3: CASSPLETGFQRAKNIQYF; DNA: TGTGCCAGCAGCCCCCTTGAGACAGGGTTCCAGAGGGCCAAAAACATTCAGTACTTC
J: TRBJ1-3; D: NA; V: TRBV30; size: NA; CDR3: CAWGRSSGNTIYF; DNA: TGTGCCTGGGGACGGTCTTCTGGAAACACCATATATTTT
J: TRBJ2-2; D: TRBD1; V: TRBV24-1; size: NA; CDR3: CATSDPGTANTGELFF; DNA: TGTGCCACCAGTGATCCGGGGACAGCCAACACCGGGGAGCTGTTTTTT
J: TRBJ1-5; D: NA; V: TRBV9; size: NA; CDR3: CASSVEGGSQPQHF; DNA: TGTGCCAGCAGCGTAGAAGGAGGCTCTCAGCCCCAGCATTTT
J: TRBJ1-6; D: NA; V: TRBV27; size: NA; CDR3: CASSFSGSYNSPLHF; DNA: TGTGCCAGCAGTTTCTCCGGCTCCTATAATTCACCCCTCCACTTT
J: TRBJ1-1; D: NA; V: TRBV10-3; size: NA; CDR3: CAISDRAPNTEAFF; DNA: TGTGCCATCAGTGACAGGGCGCCGAACACTGAAGCTTTCTTT
J: TRBJ1-3; D: NA; V: TRBV6-5; size: NA; CDR3: CASSYRGAPGNTIYF; DNA: TGTGCCAGCAGTTACCGGGGGGCCCCTGGAAACACCATATATTTT
J: TRBJ2-6; D: NA; V: TRBV19; size: NA; CDR3: CASTAPPSGANVLTF; DNA: TGTGCCAGTACCGCGCCTCCCTCTGGGGCCAACGTCCTGACTTTC
J: TRBJ2-2; D: TRBD1; V: TRBV7-9; size: NA; CDR3: CASSTGAGELFF; DNA: TGTGCCAGCAGCACAGGGGCCGGGGAGCTGTTTTTT
J: TRBJ2-3; D: TRBD2; V: TRBV11-2; size: NA; CDR3: CASSLTSGESDTQYF; DNA: TGTGCCAGCAGCTTAACTAGCGGGGAGTCAGATACGCAGTATTTT
J: TRBJ2-2; D: NA; V: TRBV19; size: few; CDR3: CASSSRGYTGELFF; DNA: TGTGCCAGTAGTTCCCGGGGGTACACCGGGGAGCTGTTTTTT
J: TRBJ1-4; D: TRBD1; V: TRBV15; size: once; CDR3: CATSRDRDSNEKLFF; DNA: TGTGCCACCAGCAGAGATCGGGACAGCAATGAAAAACTGTTTTTT